The rows below give T cell receptor beta chains drawn from one sample of a study of blood T cell repertoires in COVID-19. Generated by immunoSEQ multiplex PCR, the TCRdb table keeps only in-frame clones and is missing some. The sample lists about 86,000 clones, around 89% occurring once. The sequenced sample was PBMCs or T cells enriched from blood (not recorded which). Receptor source: a woman in her fifties or sixties with acute COVID-19. The CDR3 runs from the conserved cysteine through the conserved F or W.

>TRBV4-1
CASSPGGNSPLHF
>TRBV5-1
CASSLPTSGSYEQYF
>TRBV6-5
CASSSEVTGELFF
>TRBV19
CASSLQASNQPQHF
>TRBV27
CASSLKTGFEAFF
>TRBV3-1/TRBV3-2
CASSQGGTSGPTDTQYF
>TRBV4-3
CASSQDLRGIYEKLFF
>TRBV29-1
CSVEGGGQGTEKLFF
>TRBV29-1
CSVDREGGPSSYNEQFF
>TRBV11-3
CASSLGTSGMLDEQYF
>TRBV19
CASSMSGLPYGYTF
>TRBV7-2
CASSLNRYDEQFF
>TRBV4-2
CASSQSGSPTGELFF
>TRBV5-4
CASSLDRGHEQYF
>TRBV19
CASSRDTHNYGYTF
>TRBV6-4
CASSDSIPSPDWTSSGNTIYF
>TRBV15
CATSRRTFSYNEQFF
>TRBV7-2
CASSLNAPTISYNEQFF
>TRBV13
CASSLLAGVPGSYNEQFF
>TRBV6-2/TRBV6-3
CASSPPGTGIHEQYF
>TRBV24-1
CATSDLRDSITGELFF
>TRBV9
CASSATSGPSYEQYF
>TRBV19
CASSISQGSEQYF
>TRBV4-2
CASSQAKQVDTEAFF
>TRBV7-6
CASSAKTSEMDNEQFF
>TRBV27
CASSLRNPPGTSGSRSYEQYF
>TRBV7-2
CASSLATYEQYF
>TRBV13
CASTGGAPNQETQYF
>TRBV19
CASSAPGAMTQYF
>TRBV27
CASSYMWGVQETQYF
>TRBV28
CASSFGRADYGYTF
>TRBV9
CASSPRGQTYEQYF
>TRBV6-1
CASSEGLGGNQPQHF
>TRBV27
CASSLSGLYGYTF
>TRBV6-5
CATLATALTYEQYF
>TRBV5-4
CASSSQGWSGYTF
>TRBV6-5
CASSYRGSSYNSPLHF
>TRBV5-1
CASSSGLAPLPTDTQYF
>TRBV15
CATSRDLQGEETQYF
>TRBV11-3
CASSLNSRKDTQYF
>TRBV7-3
CASSLTGGEQYF
>TRBV10-3
CAIRSDRAGNQPQHF
>TRBV4-2
CASSQPHLAGEQYF
>TRBV6-2/TRBV6-3
CASSRRENTEAFF
>TRBV9
CASSAHRVPNEQFF
>TRBV3-1/TRBV3-2
CASSQGWTSGTYEQYF
>TRBV27
CASSLWSSTGTANTEAFF
>TRBV5-1
CASSLSGSTYNEQFF
>TRBV6-5
CASLSAGGPHF
>TRBV11-3
CASSFIGYEQYF
>TRBV30
CAWSAPGLAGNEQFF
>TRBV18
CASSPIEDRGRLNNEQFF
>TRBV9
CASSVGRSFNSPLHF
>TRBV7-7
CASSLAGGPRETQYF
>TRBV27
CASSLGPAGFEQYF
>TRBV5-1
CASSPDSHQPQHF
>TRBV25-1
CASSDVGQGLGTEAFF